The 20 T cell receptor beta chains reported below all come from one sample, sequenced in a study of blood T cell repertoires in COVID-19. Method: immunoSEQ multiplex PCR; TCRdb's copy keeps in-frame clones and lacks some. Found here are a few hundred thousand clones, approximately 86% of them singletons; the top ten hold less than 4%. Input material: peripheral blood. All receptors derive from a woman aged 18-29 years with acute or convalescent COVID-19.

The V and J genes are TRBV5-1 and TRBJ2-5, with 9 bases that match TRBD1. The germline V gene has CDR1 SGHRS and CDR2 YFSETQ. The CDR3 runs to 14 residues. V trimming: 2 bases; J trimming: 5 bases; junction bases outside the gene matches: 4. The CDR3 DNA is TGCGCCAGCAGCTTCGGGACAGGGAAGGAGACCCAGTACTTC. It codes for CASSFGTGKETQYF. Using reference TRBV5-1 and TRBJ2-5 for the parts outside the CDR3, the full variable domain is KAGVTQTPRYLIKTRGQQVTLSCSPISGHRSVSWYQQTPGQGLQFLFEYFSETQRNKGNFPGRFSGRQFSNSRSEMNVSTLELGDSALYLCASSFGTGKETQYFGPGTRLLVL.

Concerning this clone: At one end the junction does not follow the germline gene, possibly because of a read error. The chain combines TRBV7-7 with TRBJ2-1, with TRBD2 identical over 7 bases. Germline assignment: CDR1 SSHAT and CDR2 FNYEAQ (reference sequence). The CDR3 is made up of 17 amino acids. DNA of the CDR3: TGTGCTAGCAGCTTAGTTTTGTGGTGGGAGGGATATAATGAGCAGTTCTTC. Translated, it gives CASSLVLWWEGYNEQFF.

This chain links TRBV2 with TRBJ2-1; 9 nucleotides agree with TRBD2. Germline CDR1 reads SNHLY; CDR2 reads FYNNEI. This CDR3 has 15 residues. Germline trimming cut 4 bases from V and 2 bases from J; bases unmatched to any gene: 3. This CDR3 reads CASSGTSGPYNEQFF. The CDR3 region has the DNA TGTGCCAGCAGTGGTACTAGCGGGCCCTACAATGAGCAGTTCTTC.

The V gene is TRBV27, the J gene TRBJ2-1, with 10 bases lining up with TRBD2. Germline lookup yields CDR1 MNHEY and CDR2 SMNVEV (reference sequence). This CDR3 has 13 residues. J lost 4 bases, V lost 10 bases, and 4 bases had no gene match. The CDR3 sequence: CATGLAEYNEQFF. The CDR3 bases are TGTGCCACAGGACTAGCGGAATACAATGAGCAGTTCTTC.

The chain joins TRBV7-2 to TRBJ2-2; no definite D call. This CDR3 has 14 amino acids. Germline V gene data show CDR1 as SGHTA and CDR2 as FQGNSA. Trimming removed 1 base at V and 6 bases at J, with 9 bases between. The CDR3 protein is CASSLDPEAGELFF. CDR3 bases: TGTGCCAGCAGCTTAGACCCCGAGGCCGGGGAGCTGTTTTTT.

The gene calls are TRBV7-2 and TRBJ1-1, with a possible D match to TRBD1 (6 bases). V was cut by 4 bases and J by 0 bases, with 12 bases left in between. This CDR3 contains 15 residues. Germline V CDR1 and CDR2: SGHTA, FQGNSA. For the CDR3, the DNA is TGTGCCAGCAGCTCGGACAGCAACATGAACACTGAAGCTTTCTTT. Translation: CASSSDSNMNTEAFF.

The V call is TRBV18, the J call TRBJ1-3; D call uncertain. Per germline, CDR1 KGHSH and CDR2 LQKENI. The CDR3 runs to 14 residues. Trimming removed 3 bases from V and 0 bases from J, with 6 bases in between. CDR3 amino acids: CASSPRDSGNTIYF. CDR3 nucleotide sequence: TGTGCCAGCTCACCGCGGGACTCTGGAAACACCATATATTTT.

The CDR3 is CASSLDRLPLFVNEQFF. DNA of the CDR3: TGTGCCAGCAGCTTGGACAGGTTGCCACTATTTGTCAATGAGCAGTTCTTC. The chain uses TRBV6-2 or TRBV6-3 and TRBJ2-1; 7 bases fit TRBD1. The germline V gene encodes CDR1 MNHEY and CDR2 SVGEGT. The CDR3 consists of 17 residues. The trim removed 6 bases at V and 6 bases at J, leaving 17 bases unmatched.

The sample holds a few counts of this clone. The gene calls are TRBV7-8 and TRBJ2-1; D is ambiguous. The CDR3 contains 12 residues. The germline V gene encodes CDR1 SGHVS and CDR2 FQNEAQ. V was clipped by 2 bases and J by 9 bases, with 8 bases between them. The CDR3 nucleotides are TGTGCCAGCAGCTTATTTGACTTTGAGCAGTTCTTC. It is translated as CASSLFDFEQFF.

The CDR3 coding sequence is TGTGCCTGGACCATAGCGGGACCCTACAATGAGCAGTTCTTC. This translates into CAWTIAGPYNEQFF. This sequence joins TRBV30 and TRBJ2-1; 8 nucleotides align to TRBD2. This CDR3 comprises 14 residues. The germline gives CDR1 GTSNPN, CDR2 SVGIG (reference sequence). Trimming at V came to 4 bases and at J to 2 bases, leaving 4 bases not matched to a gene.

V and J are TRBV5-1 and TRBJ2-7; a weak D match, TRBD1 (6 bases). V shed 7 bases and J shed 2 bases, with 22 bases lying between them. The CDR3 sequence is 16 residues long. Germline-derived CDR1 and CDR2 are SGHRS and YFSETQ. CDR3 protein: CASHLGTNIAPYEQYF. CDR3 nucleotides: TGCGCCAGCCACCTCGGGACAAACATAGCCCCCTACGAGCAGTACTTC.

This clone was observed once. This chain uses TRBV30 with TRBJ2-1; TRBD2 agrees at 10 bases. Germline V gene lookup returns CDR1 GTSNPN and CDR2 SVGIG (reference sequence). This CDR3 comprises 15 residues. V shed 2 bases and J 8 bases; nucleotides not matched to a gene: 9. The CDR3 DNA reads TGTGCCTGGAGTTCTGCTAGCGGGAGTGTCCATGAGCAGTTCTTC. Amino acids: CAWSSASGSVHEQFF.

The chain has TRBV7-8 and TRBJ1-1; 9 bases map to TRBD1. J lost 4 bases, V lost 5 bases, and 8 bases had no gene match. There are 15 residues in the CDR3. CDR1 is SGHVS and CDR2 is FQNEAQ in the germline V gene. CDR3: CASSPRTGEGTEAFF. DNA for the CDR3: TGTGCCAGCAGCCCCCGGACAGGGGAGGGCACTGAAGCTTTCTTT.

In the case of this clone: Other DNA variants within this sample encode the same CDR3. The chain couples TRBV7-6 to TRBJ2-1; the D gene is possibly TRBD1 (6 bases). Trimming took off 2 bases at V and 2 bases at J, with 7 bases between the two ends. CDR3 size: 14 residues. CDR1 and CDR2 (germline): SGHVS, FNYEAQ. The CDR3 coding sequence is TGTGCCAGCAGCTTACAGGGGACCTACAATGAGCAGTTCTTC. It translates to CASSLQGTYNEQFF.

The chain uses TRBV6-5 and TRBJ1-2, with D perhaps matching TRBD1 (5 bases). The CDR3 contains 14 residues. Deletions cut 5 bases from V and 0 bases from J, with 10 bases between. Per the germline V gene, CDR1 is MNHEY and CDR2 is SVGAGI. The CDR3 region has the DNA TGTGCCAGCAGTCAGGGACTATCTAACTATGGCTACACCTTC. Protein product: CASSQGLSNYGYTF.

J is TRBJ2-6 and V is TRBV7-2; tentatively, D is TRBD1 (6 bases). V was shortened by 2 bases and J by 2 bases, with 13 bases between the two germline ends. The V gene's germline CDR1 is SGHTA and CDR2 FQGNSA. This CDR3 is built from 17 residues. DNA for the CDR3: TGTGCCAGCAGCTTAATGCTGGGGGCAACTGGGGCCAACGTCCTGACTTTC. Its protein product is CASSLMLGATGANVLTF. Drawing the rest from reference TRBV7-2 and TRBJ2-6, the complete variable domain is GAGVSQSPSNKVTEKGKDVELRCDPISGHTALYWYRQSLGQGLEFLIYFQGNSAPDKSGLPSDRFSAERTGGSVSTLTIQRTQQEDSAVYLCASSLMLGATGANVLTFGAGSRLTVL.

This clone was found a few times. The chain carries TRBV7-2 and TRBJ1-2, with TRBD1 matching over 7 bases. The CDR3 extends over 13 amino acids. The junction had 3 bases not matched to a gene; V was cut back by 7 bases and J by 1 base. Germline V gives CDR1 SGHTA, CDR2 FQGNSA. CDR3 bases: TGTGCCAGCACCGCAGGGGGTAACTATGGCTACACCTTC. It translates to CASTAGGNYGYTF.

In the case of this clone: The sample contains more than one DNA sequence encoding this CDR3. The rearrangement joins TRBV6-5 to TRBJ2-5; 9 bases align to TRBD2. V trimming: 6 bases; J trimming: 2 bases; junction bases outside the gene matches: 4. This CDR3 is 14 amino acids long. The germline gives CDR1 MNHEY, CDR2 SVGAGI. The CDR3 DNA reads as TGTGCCAGCAGCCGAACTAGCGGGCAAGAGACCCAGTACTTC. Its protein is CASSRTSGQETQYF.

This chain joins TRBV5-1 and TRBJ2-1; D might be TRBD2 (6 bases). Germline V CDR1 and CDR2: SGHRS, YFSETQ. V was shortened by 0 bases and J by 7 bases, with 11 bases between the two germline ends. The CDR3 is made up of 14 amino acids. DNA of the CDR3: TGCGCCAGCAGCTTGGCCGATGGGAGGAATGAGCAGTTCTTC. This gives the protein CASSLADGRNEQFF. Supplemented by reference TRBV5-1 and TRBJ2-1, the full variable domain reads KAGVTQTPRYLIKTRGQQVTLSCSPISGHRSVSWYQQTPGQGLQFLFEYFSETQRNKGNFPGRFSGRQFSNSRSEMNVSTLELGDSALYLCASSLADGRNEQFFGPGTRLTVL.

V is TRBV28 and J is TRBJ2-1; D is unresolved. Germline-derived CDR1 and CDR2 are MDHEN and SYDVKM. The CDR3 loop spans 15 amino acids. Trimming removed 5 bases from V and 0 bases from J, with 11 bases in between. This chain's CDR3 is CASSVAASSYNEQFF. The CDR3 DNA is TGTGCCAGCAGTGTAGCAGCGAGCTCCTACAATGAGCAGTTCTTC.